The clone carrying this TCR beta chain was detected ten times or more. Its antigen is currently unknown. During the collection period, no donor immune events like infections were recorded. This record belongs to a study of identifying expanded T cells in peripheral blood. Findings of the study overall: Across healthy donors, higher total template counts meant significantly greater approximately two-week count variance. Differentially abundant clones: roughly 1.2 between replicates, roughly 16 at roughly 15 days, less than 25 at four.

The CDR3 is 15 residues long. V lost 3 bases to trimming and J lost 0 bases, with 9 bases between them. CDR1 is LNHNV, CDR2 YYDKDF, per germline (reference sequence). Generated by immunoSEQ multiplex PCR, the TCRdb table keeps only in-frame clones and is missing some. The table has 110,000 or so clones, 88% seen once. J is TRBJ1-5 and V is TRBV15; D unclear. Sequenced sample: blood. The receptor was derived from a person between 18 and 70 years old in good health. CDR3 amino acids: CATSSPVSSNQPQHF. CDR3 sequence (DNA): TGTGCCACCAGCAGCCCAGTCTCTAGCAATCAGCCCCAGCATTTT.